This T cell receptor (beta chain) was captured in a study of blood T cell repertoires in COVID-19. Under the authors' procedure: Estimation of nucleated cell counts was performed using reference gene primer amplification. The assay was immunoSEQ multiplex PCR, and TCRdb's table has in-frame clones only and misses some. That table is the source of V, J and clone size, and D and trimming were worked out from the DNA. The repertoire has almost 350,000 clones, almost 90% of them found once; the top ten carry under 1.2%. The CDR3 extends over 13 amino acids. Germline V CDR1 and CDR2: MDHEN, SYDVKM. V was cut by 3 bases and J by 4 bases, with 7 bases left in between. Cohort allocation depended upon clinical history that participants reported.

The sequenced material came from PBMCs or T cells enriched from blood (not recorded which). The chain employs TRBV28 and TRBJ1-5; the D is unclear. The sequence came from a woman in her thirties who had been exposed to COVID-19. The CDR3 nucleotides are TGTGCCAGCAGTTTGACTGGGAATCAGCCCCAGCATTTT. Its protein product is CASSLTGNQPQHF. The complete variable domain, with remaining parts taken from reference TRBV28 and TRBJ1-5, reads DVKVTQSSRYLVKRTGEKVFLECVQDMDHENMFWYRQDPGLGLRLIYFSYDVKMKEKGDIPEGYSVSREKKERFSLILESASTNQTSMYLCASSLTGNQPQHFGDGTRLSIL.